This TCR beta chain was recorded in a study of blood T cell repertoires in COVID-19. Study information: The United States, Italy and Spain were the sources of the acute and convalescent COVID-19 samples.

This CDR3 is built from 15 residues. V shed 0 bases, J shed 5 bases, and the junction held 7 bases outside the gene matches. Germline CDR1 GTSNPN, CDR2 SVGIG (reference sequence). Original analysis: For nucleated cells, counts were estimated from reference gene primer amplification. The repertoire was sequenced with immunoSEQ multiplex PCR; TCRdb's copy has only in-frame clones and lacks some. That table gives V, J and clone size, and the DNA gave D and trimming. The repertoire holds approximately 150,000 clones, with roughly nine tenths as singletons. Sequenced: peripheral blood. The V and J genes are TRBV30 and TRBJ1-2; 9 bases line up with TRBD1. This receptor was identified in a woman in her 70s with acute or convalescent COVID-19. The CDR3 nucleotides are TGTGCCTGGAGTGTACAGGGGACAGGGAGGTATGGCTACACCTTC. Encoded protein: CAWSVQGTGRYGYTF.